The rows below give T cell receptor beta chains drawn from one sample of a study of cytomegalovirus exposure and HLA in healthy donors. The method was immunoSEQ multiplex PCR; TCRdb's version includes in-frame clones alone and lacks a portion of them. Among some 150,000 clones listed, 65% to 75% were seen once. Sequenced: PBMCs. These receptors all stem from a human donor in good health. Each CDR3 is given with its conserved first and last residue. The D gene is left open where the match is weak. Clone size is not always given. Where it is, it says once, few, many or a class for expanded clones.

J | V | D | size | DNA | CDR3
TRBJ2-1 | TRBV9 | TRBD2 | - | TGTGCCAGCAGCGTCCGAGGGACTAGCGGGGGGGCCGATGAGCAGTTCTTC | CASSVRGTSGGADEQFF
TRBJ1-2 | TRBV10-3 | TRBD1 | - | TGTGCCATCAGCGGGACAGGGTTGCGCAGCTATGGCTACACCTTC | CAISGTGLRSYGYTF
TRBJ1-4 | TRBV2 | - | - | TGTGCCAGCAGTGCAGGGTATGAAAAACTGTTTTTT | CASSAGYEKLFF
TRBJ1-5 | TRBV18 | - | few | TGTGCCAGCTCACCGGGGCAGAGCAATCAGCCCCAGCATTTT | CASSPGQSNQPQHF
TRBJ1-1 | TRBV6-5 | - | - | TGTGCCAGCAGCACCCAGGTAATAGACACTGAAGCTTTCTTT | CASSTQVIDTEAFF
TRBJ2-3 | TRBV19 | TRBD2 | - | TGTGCCGCGGGGGGGGATTTCGTATCAGATACGCAGTATTTT | CAAGGDFVSDTQYF
TRBJ2-2 | TRBV11-3 | - | - | TGTGCCAGCAGCCGCGGCGTAGCCGCGAACACCGGGGAGCTGTTTTTT | CASSRGVAANTGELFF
TRBJ1-2 | TRBV11-2 | TRBD1 | - | TGTGCCAGCAGTCGCACTGGGACAGGGGATGGCTACACCTTC | CASSRTGTGDGYTF
TRBJ2-3 | TRBV4-3 | TRBD2 | - | TGCGCCAGCAGCCAGATAGGACTAGCGGACACAGATACGCGGTATTTT | CASSQIGLADTDTRYF
TRBJ2-7 | TRBV6-5 | TRBD2 | - | TGTGCCAGCAGCCCTCTAGCGGGGGAGGACGAGCAGTACTTC | CASSPLAGEDEQYF